Each of the 18 T cell receptor beta chains below was sequenced from the same sample in a study of T cell clones after liver transplantation. Here immunoSEQ multiplex PCR was the method, and the copy in TCRdb shows in-frame clones only, minus some. This table has 98,000 or so clones, more than 75% appearing once. Material: CD4+ T cells from blood, obtained before liver transplant. The receptor source for this set is a human donor who received a liver transplant.

This sequence joins TRBV5-1 and TRBJ2-7, with D maybe TRBD2 (5 bases). The CDR3 loop spans 11 amino acids. The germline V and J ends were trimmed by 4 bases and 3 bases, with 5 bases remaining between them. Germline V gene sequence: CDR1 SGHRS, CDR2 YFSETQ. The CDR3, as DNA: TGCGCCAGCAGCGACTACTACGAGCAGTACTTC. Protein sequence: CASSDYYEQYF.

The chain carries TRBV5-8 and TRBJ1-2, with a weak D call TRBD1 (5 bases). The CDR3 is 13 amino acids. Germline lookup yields CDR1 SGHTS and CDR2 YDEGEE. V lost 0 bases and J 10 bases, leaving 13 bases between the germline ends. The CDR3 DNA sequence: TGTGCCAGCAGCTTGGGGGACGCAGGACACTACACCTTC. Its translation is CASSLGDAGHYTF.

DNA for the CDR3: TGTGCCAGTCCCTGGCTGGGGGGATGCCGGGACTCAGAAAAGACCTACGAGCAGTACTTC. Its translation: CASPWLGGCRDSEKTYEQYF. The chain links TRBV19 to TRBJ2-7, with a weak D call TRBD2 (6 bases). Trimming took off 8 bases at V and 2 bases at J, with 34 bases between the two ends. The CDR3 runs 20 residues. Germline loops: CDR1 LNHDA, CDR2 SQIVND (reference sequence).

This sequence joins TRBV7-8 and TRBJ2-4; 7 nucleotides align to TRBD2. This CDR3 has 16 amino acids. CDR1 is SGHVS, CDR2 FQNEAQ, per germline. Unmatched junction bases numbered 6, after V lost 4 bases and J lost 0 bases. This CDR3 is CASSSSGGVAKNIQYF. CDR3 in DNA: TGTGCCAGCAGCTCCTCGGGGGGAGTAGCCAAAAACATTCAGTACTTC.

The chain has TRBV11-3 and TRBJ1-6; TRBD1 aligns across 7 bases. There are 18 residues in the CDR3. V shed 0 bases, J shed 0 bases, and the junction held 5 bases outside the gene matches. Germline-derived CDR1 and CDR2 are SGHNT and YENEEA. The CDR3 DNA reads TGTGCCAGCAGCTTAGACCCGGACAGGAGCTCCTATAATTCACCCCTCCACTTT. Translated: CASSLDPDRSSYNSPLHF.

V and J are TRBV19 and TRBJ2-3; a weak D match, TRBD1 (6 bases). Germline loops: CDR1 LNHDA, CDR2 SQIVND (reference sequence). This CDR3 has 14 amino acids. V lost 6 bases and J 5 bases, leaving 15 bases between the germline ends. The chain's CDR3 is CASRSQGRGDTQYF. CDR3 DNA: TGTGCCAGTAGGTCACAGGGCCGGGGAGATACGCAGTATTTT.

The chain combines TRBV10-3 with TRBJ1-5; D unclear. The CDR3 loop spans 13 amino acids. Trimming removed 4 bases at V and 4 bases at J, with 8 bases between. CDR1 is ENHRY and CDR2 is SYGVKD in the germline V gene. CDR3 protein: CAISVDQNQPQHF. The CDR3 DNA is TGTGCCATCAGTGTTGACCAGAATCAGCCCCAGCATTTT.

This clone appeared once. The chain is built from TRBV7-9 and TRBJ1-4; D call uncertain. CDR1 is SEHNR, CDR2 FQNEAQ, per germline (reference sequence). The CDR3 is 14 residues long. The germline V and J ends were trimmed by 3 bases and 0 bases, with 5 bases remaining between them. In DNA form, the CDR3 reads TGTGCCAGCAGCTTGGGAACAACTAATGAAAAACTGTTTTTT. Protein product: CASSLGTTNEKLFF.

The rearrangement links TRBV2 to TRBJ1-4; tentatively, D is TRBD1 (5 bases). Germline V gives CDR1 SNHLY, CDR2 FYNNEI. This CDR3 contains 14 residues. V lost 5 bases and J 8 bases, leaving 15 bases between the germline ends. The CDR3 is CASSPTAGREKLFF. DNA for the CDR3: TGTGCCAGCAGTCCCACGGCAGGGCGGGAAAAACTGTTTTTT.

The V and J genes are TRBV6-5 and TRBJ2-1; D is uncertain. The V end was cut by 4 bases, the J end by 10 bases, with 8 bases between. The CDR3 has 11 amino acids. Germline-derived CDR1 and CDR2 are MNHEY and SVGAGI. The DNA for the CDR3 is TGTGCCAGCAGTTCCAGACGAGAGCAGTTCTTC. Residues: CASSSRREQFF.

V usage is TRBV7-8 and J usage is TRBJ1-5, with 10 positions matching TRBD1. The CDR3 spans 19 residues. Germline values: CDR1 SGHVS, CDR2 FQNEAQ. J lost 4 bases, V lost 5 bases, and 17 bases had no gene match. The CDR3 DNA follows: TGTGCCAGCAGCGACCGAAAACCCGGGACAGGGGTGATAAATCAGCCCCAGCATTTT. As protein: CASSDRKPGTGVINQPQHF.

This clone showed up just once. V usage is TRBV9 and J usage is TRBJ1-3; 9 nucleotides line up with TRBD1. Losses at the gene ends were 6 bases for V and 4 bases for J; bases not matched to a gene: 5. From germline, CDR1 is SGDLS and CDR2 YYNGEE. The CDR3 totals 14 residues. CDR3 DNA sequence: TGTGCCAGCAATCCCGGACAGGGGGGAAACACCATATATTTT. It codes for CASNPGQGGNTIYF. Supplemented by reference TRBV9 and TRBJ1-3, the full variable domain reads DSGVTQTPKHLITATGQRVTLRCSPRSGDLSVYWYQQSLDQGLQFLIQYYNGEERAKGNILERFSAQQFPDLHSELNLSSLELGDSALYFCASNPGQGGNTIYFGEGSWLTVV.

The rearrangement links TRBV7-2 to TRBJ2-7; D is uncertain. The CDR3 totals 14 residues. Per germline, CDR1 SGHTA and CDR2 FQGNSA. V was cut by 1 base and J by 0 bases, with 7 bases left in between. Written as DNA, the CDR3 is TGTGCCAGCAGCTTAGGACACAGCTCCTACGAGCAGTACTTC. It codes for CASSLGHSSYEQYF.

The rearrangement joins TRBV7-8 to TRBJ2-2, with D unresolved. With 1 base removed from V and 15 bases from J, the gap between germline ends came to 12 bases. Germline V gene lookup returns CDR1 SGHVS and CDR2 FQNEAQ. This CDR3 contains 12 residues. CDR3 sequence (DNA): TGTGCCAGCAGCTTAGAGGGTGGTAGGGTGTTTTTT. Translation: CASSLEGGRVFF.

This sequence joins TRBV2 and TRBJ1-2, with no clear D. The CDR3 runs to 10 residues. From germline, CDR1 is SNHLY and CDR2 FYNNEI. The germline V and J ends were trimmed by 6 bases and 6 bases, with 5 bases remaining between them. The CDR3 nucleotides are TGTGCCAGCAGATCGAATGGCTACACCTTC. Translation: CASRSNGYTF.

This clone occurred once. The rearrangement links TRBV5-1 to TRBJ2-7, with TRBD2 matching over 11 bases. Trimming at V came to 4 bases and at J to 5 bases, leaving 11 bases not matched to a gene. Per the germline V gene, CDR1 is SGHRS and CDR2 is YFSETQ. The CDR3 is 16 amino acids. CDR3 amino acids: CASSLLRTSGSHEQYF. The CDR3 DNA follows: TGCGCCAGCAGCCTGCTTAGGACTAGCGGGTCCCACGAGCAGTACTTC.

The chain is built from TRBV6-1 and TRBJ2-6; perhaps TRBD2 as D (7 bases). Germline V gives CDR1 MNHNS, CDR2 SASEGT. The CDR3 has 19 amino acids. The ends were cut back, 4 bases at V and 2 bases at J, with 21 bases in the middle. The CDR3 nucleotides read TGTGCCAGCAGTGCGACCGGGGGGCGCGGGGTTGCTGGGGCCAACGTCCTGACTTTC. Protein sequence: CASSATGGRGVAGANVLTF.

V usage is TRBV18 and J usage is TRBJ1-2; D gene unclear. Trimming left V 6 bases short and J 4 bases short, with 12 bases between. This CDR3 has 13 residues. The germline V gene has CDR1 KGHSH and CDR2 LQKENI. CDR3 bases: TGTGCCAGCTCCCCAGGATTAAGCTATGGCTACACCTTC. Translation gives CASSPGLSYGYTF.